This TCR beta chain derives from a study of beta chain features in type 1 diabetes. Study results and limitations: Type 1 diabetes patients had moderately but significantly shorter TCRB CDR3s in all four CD4+ subsets. The VDJ junctions of type 1 diabetes patients carried fewer insertions and more deletions.

Investigators reverse transcribed all isolated RNA, so they sequenced expressed TCRB transcripts. Only in-frame clones appear in the TCRdb table, and some are missing; sequencing was by immunoSEQ multiplex PCR. The sample has 150,000 to 200,000 clones; roughly 8% are singletons. The table lists this clone with a count of one. Its antigen is as yet unknown. Germline V gene lookup returns CDR1 SGHNT and CDR2 YYREEE (reference sequence). This CDR3 is built from 16 residues. Trimming cost V 0 bases and J 0 bases, with 7 bases left between them. The TCR was taken from a young woman with type 1 diabetes. This rearrangement joins TRBV5-4 to TRBJ1-6; D gene unclear. The sequencing sample was made of central memory CD4+ T cells from blood. The CDR3 nucleotides read TGTGCCAGCAGCTTGGGGGCCCCCTCCTATAATTCACCCCTCCACTTT. Translated: CASSLGAPSYNSPLHF.